The 9 T cell receptor beta chains reported below all come from one sample, sequenced in a study of T cells in Graves' hyperthyroidism and ophthalmopathy. The investigators amplified TCR beta CDR3 regions from RNA transcripts. HTBI primers were the set used in a first-round RT-PCR of the TCR CDR3. TCRdb re-derived calls from the multiplex PCR reads in MiXCR, one entry per CDR3 protein. The table records 500,000 to 600,000 distinct CDR3 sequences, 15% to 20% of them present only once. Sequenced material: blood. These receptors were collected from a woman aged 18-29 years with Graves' hyperthyroidism.

This clonotype was picked up a small number of times. The chain recombines TRBV3-1 with TRBJ2-7, with D hard to call. V lost 2 bases to trimming and J lost 4 bases, with 12 bases between them. The CDR3 length is 14 residues. Germline V gene data show CDR1 as LGHDT and CDR2 as YNNKEL (reference sequence). This chain's CDR3 is CASSQTSDFYEQYF. CDR3 DNA sequence: TGTGCCAGCAGCCAAACTTCTGACTTTTACGAGCAGTACTTC.

The genes are TRBV28 and TRBJ2-7; 11 bases map to TRBD2. The J call is doubtful: the DNA matches TRBJ2-1 better. Germline V gene sequence: CDR1 MDHEN, CDR2 SYDVKM. The CDR3 loop spans 20 amino acids. CDR3 loop: CASSLQGTTGLAGLTYEQFF. CDR3 sequence (DNA): TGTGCCAGCAGTTTACAAGGGACAACCGGACTAGCGGGCCTAACCTACGAGCAGTTCTTC.

In its sample, this clonotype was seen a few times. The chain recombines TRBV12-3 or TRBV12-4 with TRBJ2-3; 9 nucleotides match TRBD2. V lost 1 base, J lost 3 bases, and 8 bases stayed unmatched. The CDR3 is 17 amino acids. This CDR3 reads CASSLEGSGRETDTQYF. In DNA form, the CDR3 reads TGTGCCAGCAGTTTAGAAGGTAGCGGGAGAGAGACAGATACGCAGTATTTT.

The V call is TRBV6-2 or TRBV6-3, the J call TRBJ2-1; no firm D call. Trimming removed 0 bases from V and 8 bases from J, with 5 bases in between. This CDR3 region has 12 residues. Germline CDR1 is MNHEY and CDR2 is SVGEGT. The CDR3 DNA is TGTGCCAGCAGTTACTCTTTGTATGAGCAGTTCTTC. Protein sequence: CASSYSLYEQFF.

In DNA, the CDR3 is TGCAGCGTTCGCCCGGCAGATACGCAGTATTTT. Its protein is CSVRPADTQYF. The V gene is TRBV29-1, the J gene TRBJ2-3; D call uncertain. CDR3 length: 11 residues. The V gene's germline CDR1 is SQVTM and CDR2 ANQGSEA. The V gene lost 5 bases and the J gene lost 4 bases, with 7 bases spanning the gap.

The table lists this clonotype with a few counts. The V gene is TRBV4-1, the J gene TRBJ1-1; no firm D call. Trimming stripped 0 bases from V and 8 bases from J, with 10 bases between. This CDR3 has 13 amino acids. The germline gives CDR1 MGHRA, CDR2 YSYEKL. CDR3 amino acids: CASSQEERIEAFF. Written as DNA, the CDR3 is TGCGCCAGCAGCCAAGAGGAAAGAATAGAAGCTTTCTTT.

With respect to this clonotype: A much larger clone lies a single base off, so this may be a read error. V and J are TRBV5-1 and TRBJ1-4, with a possible D match to TRBD1 (5 bases). From germline, CDR1 is SGHRS and CDR2 YFSETQ. The CDR3 totals 14 residues. Trimming cost V 4 bases and J 5 bases, with 12 bases left between them. The CDR3 is CASSPRHRNEKLFF. CDR3 bases: TGCGCCAGCAGCCCGAGACACAGGAATGAAAAACTGTTTTTT.

This clonotype has a count of ten or more. CDR3: CASETGTGLLGNQPQHF. The CDR3 region has the DNA TGTGCCAGCGAAACCGGGACAGGGTTATTGGGCAATCAGCCCCAGCATTTT. The chain carries TRBV12-3 or TRBV12-4 and TRBJ1-5, with 9 bases fitting TRBD1. CDR3 length: 17 amino acids. Germline trimming cut 8 bases from V and 2 bases from J; bases unmatched to any gene: 13.

This clonotype was detected only a few times. This chain uses TRBV20-1 with TRBJ2-7; possibly TRBD1 or TRBD2 for D (5 bases each). This CDR3 is built from 13 residues. Trimming removed 0 bases from V and 6 bases from J, with 12 bases in between. Germline V CDR1 and CDR2: DFQATT, SNEGSKA (reference sequence). The CDR3 bases are TGCAGTGCTAGAGACAGCGTGGGGGTCGAGCAGTACTTC. Its translation: CSARDSVGVEQYF.